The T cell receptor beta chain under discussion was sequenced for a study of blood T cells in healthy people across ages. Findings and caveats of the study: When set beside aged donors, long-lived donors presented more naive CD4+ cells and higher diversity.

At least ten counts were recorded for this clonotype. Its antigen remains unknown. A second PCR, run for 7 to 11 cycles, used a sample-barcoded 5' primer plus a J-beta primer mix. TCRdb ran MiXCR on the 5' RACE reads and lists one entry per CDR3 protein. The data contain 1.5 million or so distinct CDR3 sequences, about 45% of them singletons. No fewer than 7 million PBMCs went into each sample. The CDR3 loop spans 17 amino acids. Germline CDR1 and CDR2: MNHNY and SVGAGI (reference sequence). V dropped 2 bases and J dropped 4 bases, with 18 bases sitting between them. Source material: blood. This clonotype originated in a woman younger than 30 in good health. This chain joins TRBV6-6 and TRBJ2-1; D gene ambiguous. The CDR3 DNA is TGTGCCAGCAGTTACCTGGGGTTTATGTCACGATACAATGAGCAGTTCTTC. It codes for CASSYLGFMSRYNEQFF.